The rows below give T cell receptor beta chains drawn from one sample of a study of OX40 agonist ivuxolimab in advanced cancers. The method was immunoSEQ multiplex PCR; TCRdb's version includes in-frame clones alone and lacks a portion of them. The sample has tens of thousands of clones, 70% to 85% seen once. The sequencing used CD4+ or CD8+ T cells sorted from blood, collected in a trial of the OX40 agonist ivuxolimab. The receptors here all came from an adult with an advanced solid tumor such as melanoma, head and neck, liver or kidney cancer. The CDR3 runs from the conserved cysteine through the conserved F or W. D genes are given only for firm matches. Rows give clone size only sometimes, using once, few, many, or a class for an expanded clone.

clone size	D gene	V gene	J gene	CDR3 length	CDR3 DNA	CDR3 protein
-	-	TRBV5-6	TRBJ1-3	15	TGTGCCAGCAGCCAGGGGAGTTCCTCTGGAAACACCATATATTTT	CASSQGSSSGNTIYF
-	-	TRBV9	TRBJ2-5	15	TGTGCCAGCAGCGTAAGAGGAGGGGGCCAAGAGACCCAGTACTTC	CASSVRGGGQETQYF
-	TRBD1	TRBV6-6	TRBJ1-2	14	TGTGCCAGCAGTTCCCCCGGGACAGGGCATGGCTACACCTTC	CASSSPGTGHGYTF
-	TRBD1	TRBV4-3	TRBJ1-3	18	TGCGCCAGCAGCCAAGTCGGCAGGGGGTCGATCTCTGGAAACACCATATATTTT	CASSQVGRGSISGNTIYF
-	-	TRBV12-5	TRBJ2-7	12	TGTGCTAGTGGTTTGGGAGACTACGAGCAGTACTTC	CASGLGDYEQYF
-	TRBD1	TRBV4-1	TRBJ2-1	15	TGCGCCAGCAGCCATGAGGGACAGGCTTCCAATGAGCAGTTCTTC	CASSHEGQASNEQFF
once	-	TRBV30	TRBJ2-5	13	TGTGCCTGGAGTACAGGGTACCAAGAGACCCAGTACTTC	CAWSTGYQETQYF
-	-	TRBV7-7	TRBJ2-3	14	TGTGCCAGCAGCTTGGGGGGAACCACAGATACGCAGTATTTT	CASSLGGTTDTQYF
-	-	TRBV6-1	TRBJ1-3	14	TGTGCCAGCAGTGATGGGGTGTTTGGAAACACCATATATTTT	CASSDGVFGNTIYF
medium-sized	-	TRBV29-1	TRBJ1-2	12	TGCAGCGTTGAACGGACACAATATGGCTACACCTTC	CSVERTQYGYTF
-	-	TRBV28	TRBJ2-7	14	TGTGCCAGCAGACCGGGATCTCACTCCTACGAGCAGTACTTC	CASRPGSHSYEQYF
-	-	TRBV7-2	TRBJ1-4	14	TGTGCCAGCAGATCCCGGGCCACTAATGAAAAACTGTTTTTT	CASRSRATNEKLFF
-	-	TRBV30	TRBJ1-5	14	TGTGCCTGGAGTGTACTCTCCGACAATCAGCCCCAGCATTTT	CAWSVLSDNQPQHF
medium-sized	TRBD1	TRBV29-1	TRBJ1-2	13	TGCACCTCCGGGACAGGCCTCGGGGATGGCTACACCTTC	CTSGTGLGDGYTF
-	-	TRBV19	TRBJ1-3	15	TGTGCCAGTAGTAACGGCAGGGGCATAGGAAACACCATATATTTT	CASSNGRGIGNTIYF
-	-	TRBV2	TRBJ2-3	14	TGTGCCAGCAGTGACGCCGGCTTCACAGATACGCAGTATTTT	CASSDAGFTDTQYF
-	-	TRBV29-1	TRBJ1-2	12	TGCAGCGCCCGGGACGGTGCCTATGGCTACACCTTC	CSARDGAYGYTF
-	TRBD1	TRBV18	TRBJ1-1	14	TGTGCCAGCTCACCTCGACAGGGACGAACTGAAGCTTTCTTT	CASSPRQGRTEAFF
once	-	TRBV11-2	TRBJ1-1	14	TGTGCCAGCAGCTTAGGACCCTCAGGGACTGAAGCTTTCTTT	CASSLGPSGTEAFF
-	-	TRBV29-1	TRBJ1-1	13	TGCAGCGTCCGGGACCTCTCTAGTACTGAAGCTTTCTTT	CSVRDLSSTEAFF
-	TRBD1	TRBV27	TRBJ2-7	13	TGTGCCAGACGTGGACAGGGGCATCACGAGCAGTACTTC	CARRGQGHHEQYF
-	-	TRBV18	TRBJ1-1	14	TGTGCCAGCTCACCGTTCCACCTGAACACTGAAGCTTTCTTT	CASSPFHLNTEAFF
-	TRBD1	TRBV6-5	TRBJ2-3	15	TGTGCCAGCAGTTACTCTAGCAGGGGGCGCGATACGCAGTATTTT	CASSYSSRGRDTQYF
-	TRBD1	TRBV5-1	TRBJ1-1	14	TGCGCCAGCAGCTCAGACAGGGGGCAGACTGAAGCTTTCTTT	CASSSDRGQTEAFF
-	TRBD2	TRBV27	TRBJ2-2	14	TGTGCCAGCCGGGGACTAGTCACGACCGGGGAGCTGTTTTTT	CASRGLVTTGELFF
-	-	TRBV7-6	TRBJ1-2	14	TGTGCCAGCAGCAAGTGGACTGACAACTATGGCTACACCTTC	CASSKWTDNYGYTF
-	TRBD2	TRBV13	TRBJ2-7	15	TGTGCCAGCAGCTCCGCGCGGGGGAGTTCCTACGAGCAGTACTTC	CASSSARGSSYEQYF
-	-	TRBV12-5	TRBJ2-7	16	TGTGCTAGTGGTTTGGCCGGCGATGGAGACTCCTACGAGCAGTACTTC	CASGLAGDGDSYEQYF
-	TRBD2	TRBV28	TRBJ2-7	16	TGTGCCAGCAGTTCGAGTGCCGGGACTAGCGTCTACGAGCAGTACTTC	CASSSSAGTSVYEQYF
-	-	TRBV6-6	TRBJ2-5	14	TGTGCCAGCAACAGGGACCCTAGGGGGGAGACCCAGTACTTC	CASNRDPRGETQYF
-	TRBD2	TRBV6-5	TRBJ2-1	15	TGTGCCAGCAGTTACTCCCCAGCGGGGGGCGATGAGCAGTTCTTC	CASSYSPAGGDEQFF
-	-	TRBV18	TRBJ1-1	16	TGTGCCAGCTCACCAAAAGGCTCAGGGTCGAACACTGAAGCTTTCTTT	CASSPKGSGSNTEAFF
-	-	TRBV5-5	TRBJ1-3	15	TGTGCCAGCAGCTTGTACGACCCGTCGGGAAACACCATATATTTT	CASSLYDPSGNTIYF
-	TRBD1	TRBV5-4	TRBJ2-7	18	TGTGCCAGCAGCAGGCGGGGACAGGGGTATGGAAAAACCTACGAGCAGTACTTC	CASSRRGQGYGKTYEQYF
-	TRBD1	TRBV7-9	TRBJ2-2	14	TGTGCCAGCTTCAGGACAGGGGACACCGGGGAGCTGTTTTTT	CASFRTGDTGELFF
-	-	TRBV5-6	TRBJ2-5	15	TGTGCCAGCAGCCCGCGGGGCCCTTCCCAAGAGACCCAGTACTTC	CASSPRGPSQETQYF
-	-	TRBV30	TRBJ1-2	14	TGTGCCGGACCCCCCAGCGGGGGGAACTATGGCTACACCTTC	CAGPPSGGNYGYTF
-	-	TRBV19	TRBJ2-1	13	TGTGCCAGTAGTATAGTCCCCAGGGGCGTGCAGTTCTTC	CASSIVPRGVQFF
-	-	TRBV27	TRBJ2-7	12	TGTGCCAGCAGGGTGGGTTCCTACGAGCAGTACTTC	CASRVGSYEQYF
few	-	TRBV10-3	TRBJ2-6	14	TGTGCCATCAGTGACGGTGCTGGGGCCAACGTCCTGACTTTC	CAISDGAGANVLTF
-	-	TRBV27	TRBJ1-6	14	TGTGCCAGCAGTTTGGAGAGGGTAAGGTCACCCCTCCACTTT	CASSLERVRSPLHF
few	TRBD2	TRBV9	TRBJ2-2	15	TGTGCCAGCAGCGTAGCGACTAGCGGCACCGGGGAGCTGTTTTTT	CASSVATSGTGELFF
once	TRBD1	TRBV30	TRBJ1-2	14	TGTGCCTGGAGTGAAACCCTAACAGGGGGCGGCTACACCTTC	CAWSETLTGGGYTF
-	TRBD1	TRBV27	TRBJ2-1	15	TGTGCCAGCAGCCCCTACAGGGGGTCCTACAATGAGCAGTTCTTC	CASSPYRGSYNEQFF
-	TRBD1	TRBV5-6	TRBJ2-1	15	TGTGCCAGCAGAACCGGGACAGTTTACTACAATGAGCAGTTCTTC	CASRTGTVYYNEQFF
-	-	TRBV6-5	TRBJ1-6	16	TGTGCCAGCAGTTCCACATTTACAACCTATAATTCACCCCTCCACTTT	CASSSTFTTYNSPLHF
-	-	TRBV15	TRBJ2-1	14	TGTGCCACCAGCAGAGATACAGGGTACGCTGAGCAGTTCTTC	CATSRDTGYAEQFF
-	TRBD1	TRBV6-6	TRBJ1-2	12	TGTGCCAGCACGGCAGGGGGAGTGAGTTACACCTTC	CASTAGGVSYTF
-	TRBD1	TRBV7-6	TRBJ1-3	15	TGTGCCAGCAGCCGAGGGACAGCCTCTGGAAACACCATATATTTT	CASSRGTASGNTIYF
-	TRBD1	TRBV7-9	TRBJ2-5	14	TGTGCCAGCAGCAACCGACAGGGTGTGGAGACCCAGTACTTC	CASSNRQGVETQYF
once	-	TRBV6-5	TRBJ1-6	14	TGTGCCAGCGGGGGCCGATCCTATAATTCACCCCTCCACTTT	CASGGRSYNSPLHF
-	-	TRBV19	TRBJ2-1	16	TGTGCCAGTAGTATTCCGTCGGGGGAGTCCTACAATGAGCAGTTCTTC	CASSIPSGESYNEQFF
-	-	TRBV7-9	TRBJ1-5	14	TGTGCCAGCAGTCCTACTACCGGCAATCAGCCCCAGCATTTT	CASSPTTGNQPQHF